This T cell receptor (beta chain) was observed in a study of early T cells in non-severe SARS-CoV-2 infection. Study at large: Unpaired chains resulted from sequencing bulk RNA of unsorted whole blood. General study results and limits: The study's VDJdb matching favored anti-spike CD8 responses and missed private and CD4 specificities.

This clonotype was detected ten times or more. The target antigen is unknown. The TCR library protocol was used to attach unique molecular identifiers. These identifiers were attached to individual cDNA molecules. TCRdb called the 5' RACE reads again in MiXCR, with one record for every CDR3 protein. The data show nearly 95,000 distinct CDR3 sequences, with roughly 17% seen just once and around 4.9% held by the top ten. V lost 6 bases and J 0 bases, leaving 9 bases between the germline ends. This CDR3 comprises 13 residues. Germline V gene sequence: CDR1 KGHSH, CDR2 LQKENI. This receptor was taken from an adult who was a healthcare worker with PCR-confirmed SARS-CoV-2 infection or an uninfected control (not recorded which). The sample here was whole blood, taken at baseline. The gene calls are TRBV18 and TRBJ2-7, with D maybe TRBD1 (5 bases). The CDR3 reads CASSSDNSYEQYF. The CDR3 DNA follows: TGTGCCAGCTCGTCGGACAACTCCTACGAGCAGTACTTC.